This entry concerns a single T cell receptor beta chain. This specimen belongs to a study of blood T cell repertoires in COVID-19. Study details: COVID-19 samples from acute and convalescent phases originated in the United States, Italy and Spain. T cells, B-cell-depleted T cells, or PBMCs supplied cDNA or gDNA.

V was pared by 4 bases and J by 2 bases, with 3 bases of the junction left unmatched. The length of the CDR3 is 16 residues. Germline V CDR1 and CDR2: LGHNA, YSLEER. Original processing notes: Reference gene primer amplification yielded estimated nucleated cell counts. The assay was immunoSEQ multiplex PCR, and TCRdb's table has in-frame clones only and misses some. The DNA gave D and trimming, while V, J and clone size come from that table. The sample has 310,000 or so clones, approximately 91% seen once. The chain carries TRBV4-3 and TRBJ2-5, with 14 positions matching TRBD2. The source is a woman between 40 and 50 years old who had recovered from COVID-19. The sample consisted of PBMCs or T cells enriched from blood (not recorded which). The DNA for the CDR3 is TGCGCCAGCAGCCCGGGGACTAGCGGGGGTCAAGAGACCCAGTACTTC. It encodes CASSPGTSGGQETQYF.